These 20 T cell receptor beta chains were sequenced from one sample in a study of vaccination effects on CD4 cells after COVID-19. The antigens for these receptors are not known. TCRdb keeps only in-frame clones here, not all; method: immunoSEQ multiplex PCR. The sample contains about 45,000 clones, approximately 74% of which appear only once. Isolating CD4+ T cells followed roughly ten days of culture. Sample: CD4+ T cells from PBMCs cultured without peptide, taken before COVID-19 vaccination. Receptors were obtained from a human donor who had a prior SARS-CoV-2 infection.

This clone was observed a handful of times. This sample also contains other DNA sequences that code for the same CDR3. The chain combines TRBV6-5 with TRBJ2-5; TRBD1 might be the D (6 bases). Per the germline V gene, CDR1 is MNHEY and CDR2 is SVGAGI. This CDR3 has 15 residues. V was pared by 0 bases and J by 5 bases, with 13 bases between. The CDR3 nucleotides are TGTGCCAGCAGTTACTCAACAGGGAATAGGGAGACCCAGTACTTC. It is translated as CASSYSTGNRETQYF.

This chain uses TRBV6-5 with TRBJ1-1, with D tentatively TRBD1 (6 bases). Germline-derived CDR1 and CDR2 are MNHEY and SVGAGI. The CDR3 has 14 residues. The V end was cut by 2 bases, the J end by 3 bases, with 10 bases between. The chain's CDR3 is CASSYDRLDTEAFF. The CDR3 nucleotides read TGTGCCAGCAGTTACGACAGGCTTGACACTGAAGCTTTCTTT.

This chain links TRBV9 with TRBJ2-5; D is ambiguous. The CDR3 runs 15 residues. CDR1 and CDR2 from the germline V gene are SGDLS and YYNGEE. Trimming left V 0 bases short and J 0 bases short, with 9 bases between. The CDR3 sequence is CASSVAPKHQETQYF. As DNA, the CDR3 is TGTGCCAGCAGCGTAGCCCCCAAACACCAAGAGACCCAGTACTTC.

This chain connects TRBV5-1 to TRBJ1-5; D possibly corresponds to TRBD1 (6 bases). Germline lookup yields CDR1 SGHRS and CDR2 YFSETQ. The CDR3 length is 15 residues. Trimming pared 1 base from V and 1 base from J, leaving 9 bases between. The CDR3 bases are TGCGCCAGCAGCTTGACAGGGTTGAGCAATCAGCCCCAGCATTTT. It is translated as CASSLTGLSNQPQHF. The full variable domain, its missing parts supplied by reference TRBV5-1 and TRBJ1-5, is KAGVTQTPRYLIKTRGQQVTLSCSPISGHRSVSWYQQTPGQGLQFLFEYFSETQRNKGNFPGRFSGRQFSNSRSEMNVSTLELGDSALYLCASSLTGLSNQPQHFGDGTRLSIL.

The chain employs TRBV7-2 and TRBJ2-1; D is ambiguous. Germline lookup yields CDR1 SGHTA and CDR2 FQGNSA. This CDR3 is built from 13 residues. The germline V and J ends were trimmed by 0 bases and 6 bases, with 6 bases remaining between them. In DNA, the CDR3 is TGTGCCAGCAGCTTAGCTTGGGGCAATGAGCAGTTCTTC. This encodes CASSLAWGNEQFF.

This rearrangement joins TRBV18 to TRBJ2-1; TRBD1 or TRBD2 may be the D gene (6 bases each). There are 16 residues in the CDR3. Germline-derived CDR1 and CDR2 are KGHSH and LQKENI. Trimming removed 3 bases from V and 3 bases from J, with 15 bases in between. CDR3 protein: CASSPLQGGDYNEQFF. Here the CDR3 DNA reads TGTGCCAGCTCACCTTTACAGGGAGGAGACTACAATGAGCAGTTCTTC.

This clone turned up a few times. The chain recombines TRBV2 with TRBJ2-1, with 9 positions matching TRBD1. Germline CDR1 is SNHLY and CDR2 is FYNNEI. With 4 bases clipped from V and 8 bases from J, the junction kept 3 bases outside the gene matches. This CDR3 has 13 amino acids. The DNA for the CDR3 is TGTGCCAGCAGTGGACAGGGGGGGTATGAGCAGTTCTTC. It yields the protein CASSGQGGYEQFF.

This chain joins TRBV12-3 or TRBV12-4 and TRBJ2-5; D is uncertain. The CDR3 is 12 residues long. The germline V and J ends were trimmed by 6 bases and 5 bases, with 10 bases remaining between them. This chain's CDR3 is CASSHSRETQYF. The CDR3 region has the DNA TGTGCCAGCAGCCACTCACGGGAGACCCAGTACTTC.

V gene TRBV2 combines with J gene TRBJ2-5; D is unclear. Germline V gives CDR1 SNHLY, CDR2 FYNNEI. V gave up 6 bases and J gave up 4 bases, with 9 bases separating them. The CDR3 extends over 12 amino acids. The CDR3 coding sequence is TGTGCCAGCAGCCAAAATCGAGAGACCCAGTACTTC. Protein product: CASSQNRETQYF. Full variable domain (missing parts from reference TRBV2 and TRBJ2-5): EPEVTQTPSHQVTQMGQEVILRCVPISNHLYFYWYRQILGQKVEFLVSFYNNEISEKSEIFDDQFSVERPDGSNFTLKIRSTKLEDSAMYFCASSQNRETQYFGPGTRLLVL.

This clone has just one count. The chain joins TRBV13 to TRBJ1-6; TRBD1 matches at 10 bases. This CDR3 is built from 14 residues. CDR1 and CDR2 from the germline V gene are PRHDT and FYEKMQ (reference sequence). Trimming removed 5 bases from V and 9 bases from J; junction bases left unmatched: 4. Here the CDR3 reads CASSPDRGSSPLHF. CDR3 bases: TGTGCCAGCAGCCCGGACAGGGGGAGTTCACCCCTCCACTTT.

The CDR3 region is CASRVLAGYEQYF. The CDR3 bases are TGTGCCAGCAGGGTACTAGCGGGTTACGAGCAGTACTTC. The chain couples TRBV6-5 to TRBJ2-7; TRBD2 agrees at 9 bases. With V trimmed by 6 bases and J by 4 bases, 4 bases remained unmatched. Germline CDR1 is MNHEY and CDR2 is SVGAGI. The CDR3 consists of 13 residues.

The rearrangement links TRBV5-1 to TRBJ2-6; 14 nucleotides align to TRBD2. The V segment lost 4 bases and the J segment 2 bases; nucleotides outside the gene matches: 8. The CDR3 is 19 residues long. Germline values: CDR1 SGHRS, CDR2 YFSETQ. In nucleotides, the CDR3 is TGCGCCAGCAGCAAATCGACTAGCGGGAGGGCTCCTGGGGCCAACGTCCTGACTTTC. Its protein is CASSKSTSGRAPGANVLTF.

CDR3 in DNA: TGTGCCACCAGCAGAGCTTCAGTTCACATGGGTGAAAAACTGTTTTTT. The encoded protein is CATSRASVHMGEKLFF. The V and J genes are TRBV15 and TRBJ1-4; D uncertain. The CDR3 sequence is 16 residues long. From germline, CDR1 is LNHNV and CDR2 YYDKDF (reference sequence). V gave up 1 base and J gave up 7 bases, with 16 bases separating them.

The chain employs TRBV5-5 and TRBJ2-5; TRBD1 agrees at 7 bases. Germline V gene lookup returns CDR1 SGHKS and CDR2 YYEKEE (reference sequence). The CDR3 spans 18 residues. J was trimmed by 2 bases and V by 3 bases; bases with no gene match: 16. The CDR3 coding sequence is TGTGCCAGCAGCTCAGACCGGGACAGAGTAGGACGACAAGAGACCCAGTACTTC. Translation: CASSSDRDRVGRQETQYF.

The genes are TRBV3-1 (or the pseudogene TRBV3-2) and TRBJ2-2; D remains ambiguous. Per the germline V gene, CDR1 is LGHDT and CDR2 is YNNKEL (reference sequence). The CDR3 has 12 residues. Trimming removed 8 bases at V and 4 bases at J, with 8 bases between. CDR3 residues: CASGFLTGELFF. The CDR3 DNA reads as TGTGCCAGCGGGTTCCTCACCGGGGAGCTGTTTTTT.

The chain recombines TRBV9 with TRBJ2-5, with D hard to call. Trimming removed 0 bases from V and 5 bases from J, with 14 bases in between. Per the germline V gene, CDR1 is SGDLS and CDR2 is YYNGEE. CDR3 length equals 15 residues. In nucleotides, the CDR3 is TGTGCCAGCAGCGTAGGGGTTGGGGTTACGGAGACCCAGTACTTC. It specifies CASSVGVGVTETQYF.

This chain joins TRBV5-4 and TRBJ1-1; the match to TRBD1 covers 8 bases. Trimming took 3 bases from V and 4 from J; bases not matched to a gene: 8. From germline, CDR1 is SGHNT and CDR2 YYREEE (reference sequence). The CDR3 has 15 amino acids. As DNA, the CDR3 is TGTGCCAGCAGCTCCAGGGGGCGCGTGGGCACTGAAGCTTTCTTT. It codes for CASSSRGRVGTEAFF.

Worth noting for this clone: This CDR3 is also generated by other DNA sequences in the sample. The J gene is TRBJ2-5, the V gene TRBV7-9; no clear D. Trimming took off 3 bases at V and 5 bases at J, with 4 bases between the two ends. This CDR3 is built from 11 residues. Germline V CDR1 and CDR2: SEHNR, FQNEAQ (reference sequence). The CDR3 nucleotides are TGTGCCAGCAGCTTTTCCGAGACCCAGTACTTC. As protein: CASSFSETQYF. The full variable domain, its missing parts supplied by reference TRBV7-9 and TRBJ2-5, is DTGVSQNPRHKITKRGQNVTFRCDPISEHNRLYWYRQTLGQGPEFLTYFQNEAQLEKSRLLSDRFSAERPKGSFSTLEIQRTEQGDSAMYLCASSFSETQYFGPGTRLLVL.

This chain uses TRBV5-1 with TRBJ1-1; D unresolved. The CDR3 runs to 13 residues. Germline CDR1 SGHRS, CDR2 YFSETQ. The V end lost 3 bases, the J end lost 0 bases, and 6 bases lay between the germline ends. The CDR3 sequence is CASSWELNTEAFF. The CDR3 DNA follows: TGCGCCAGCAGCTGGGAACTGAACACTGAAGCTTTCTTT.

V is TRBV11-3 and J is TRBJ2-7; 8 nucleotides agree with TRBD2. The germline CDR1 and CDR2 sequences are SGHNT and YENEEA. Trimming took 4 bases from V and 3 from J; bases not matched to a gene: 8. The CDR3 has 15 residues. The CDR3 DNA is TGTGCCAGCAGCTCCGTAGCGGGGTTCAGCTACGAGCAGTACTTC. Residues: CASSSVAGFSYEQYF.